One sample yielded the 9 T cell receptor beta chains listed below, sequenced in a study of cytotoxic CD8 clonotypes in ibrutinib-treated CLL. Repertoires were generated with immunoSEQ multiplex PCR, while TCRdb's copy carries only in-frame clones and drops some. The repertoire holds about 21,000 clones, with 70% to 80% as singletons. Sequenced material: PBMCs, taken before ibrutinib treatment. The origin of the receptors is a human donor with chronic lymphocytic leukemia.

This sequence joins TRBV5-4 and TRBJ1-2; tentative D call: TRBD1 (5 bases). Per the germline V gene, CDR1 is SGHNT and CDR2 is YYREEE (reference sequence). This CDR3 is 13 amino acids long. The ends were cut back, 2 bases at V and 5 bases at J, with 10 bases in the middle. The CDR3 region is CASSLAGLYGYTF. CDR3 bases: TGTGCCAGCAGCTTAGCGGGGCTATATGGCTACACCTTC.

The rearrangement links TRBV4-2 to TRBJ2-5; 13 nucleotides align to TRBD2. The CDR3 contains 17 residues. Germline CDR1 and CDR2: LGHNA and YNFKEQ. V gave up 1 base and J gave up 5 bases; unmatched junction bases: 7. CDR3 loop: CASSQAGTSGMAETQYF. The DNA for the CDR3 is TGTGCCAGCAGCCAAGCAGGGACTAGCGGGATGGCGGAGACCCAGTACTTC.

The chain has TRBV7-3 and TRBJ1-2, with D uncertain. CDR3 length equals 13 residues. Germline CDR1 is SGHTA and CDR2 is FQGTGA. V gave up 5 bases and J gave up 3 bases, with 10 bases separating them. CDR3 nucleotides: TGTGCCAGCAGCCCCTCCATCGACTATGGCTACACCTTC. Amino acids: CASSPSIDYGYTF.

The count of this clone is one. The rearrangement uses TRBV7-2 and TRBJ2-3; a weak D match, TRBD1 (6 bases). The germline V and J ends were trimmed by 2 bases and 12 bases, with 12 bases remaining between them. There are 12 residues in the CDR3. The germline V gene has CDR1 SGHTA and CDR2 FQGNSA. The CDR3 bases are TGTGCCAGCAGCTTAACCCGGGACACTCAGTATTTT. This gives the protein CASSLTRDTQYF.

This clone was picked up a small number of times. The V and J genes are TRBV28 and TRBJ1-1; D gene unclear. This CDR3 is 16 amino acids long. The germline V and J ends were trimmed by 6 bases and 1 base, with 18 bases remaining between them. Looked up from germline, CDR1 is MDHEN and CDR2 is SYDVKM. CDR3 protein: CASSPSLGPRNTEAFF. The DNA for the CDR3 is TGTGCCAGCAGCCCCTCCCTCGGGCCGAGGAACACTGAAGCTTTCTTT.

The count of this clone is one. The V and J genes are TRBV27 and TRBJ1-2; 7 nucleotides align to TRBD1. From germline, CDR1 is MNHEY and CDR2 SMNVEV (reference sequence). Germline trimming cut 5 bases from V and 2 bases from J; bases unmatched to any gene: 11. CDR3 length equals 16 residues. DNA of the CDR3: TGTGCCAGCAGTGCCGCCTTTGGCAGGGGGAACTATGGCTACACCTTC. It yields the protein CASSAAFGRGNYGYTF.

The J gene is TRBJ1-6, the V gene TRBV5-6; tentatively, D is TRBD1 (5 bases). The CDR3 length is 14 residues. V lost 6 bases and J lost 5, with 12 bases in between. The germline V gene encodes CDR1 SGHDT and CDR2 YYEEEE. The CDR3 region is CASNIRADNSPLHF. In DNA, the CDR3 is TGTGCCAGCAACATCAGGGCCGATAATTCACCCCTCCACTTT.

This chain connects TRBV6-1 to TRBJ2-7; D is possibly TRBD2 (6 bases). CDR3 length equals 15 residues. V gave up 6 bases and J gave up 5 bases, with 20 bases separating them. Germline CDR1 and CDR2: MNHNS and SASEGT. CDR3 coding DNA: TGTGCCAGCAGCGAACCGGGACTTACGCCTAACGAGCAGTACTTC. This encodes CASSEPGLTPNEQYF.

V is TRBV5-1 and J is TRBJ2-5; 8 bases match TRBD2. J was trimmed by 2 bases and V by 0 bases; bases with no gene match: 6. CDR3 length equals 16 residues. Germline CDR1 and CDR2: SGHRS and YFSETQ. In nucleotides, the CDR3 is TGCGCCAGCAGCTTGGAGTCTAGCGGGTCACAAGAGACCCAGTACTTC. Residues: CASSLESSGSQETQYF.